A single sample is the source of the 21 T cell receptor beta chains below, sequenced in a study of beta chain features in type 1 diabetes (dated by TCRdb to 2017 to 2018). The library came from the immunoSEQ multiplex PCR assay. The entire amount of isolated RNA was reverse transcribed using the High Capacity cDNA Reverse Transcription Kit, so the sequenced TCRB transcripts were expressed ones. TCRdb holds this immuneACCESS table with in-frame rearrangements only. Some clones are missing; in checked studies, unresolved V genes explain under half, and the rest has no known cause. For this sample the table gives nearly 250,000 clones, of which approximately 14% were detected only once. The top ten clones comprise roughly 0.024% of the sample. Sequencing was carried out using naive CD4+ T cells from blood. The sample's cell subset or site label is to be understood as: true naive CD4+ T cells. The receptors come from a woman in her thirties or forties in good health.

CDR3 coding DNA: TGTGCCAGCAGCTTTACGGGACTAGGACCCTCCTACGAGCAGTACTTC. Residues: CASSFTGLGPSYEQYF. V is TRBV5-4 and J is TRBJ2-7, with TRBD2 identical over 8 bases. V trimming: 2 bases; J trimming: 0 bases; junction bases outside the gene matches: 7. This CDR3 is 16 amino acids long. CDR1 and CDR2 from the germline V gene are SGHNT and YYREEE (reference sequence).

In its sample, this clone was seen a few times. V usage is TRBV5-4 and J usage is TRBJ2-3; the match to TRBD2 covers 7 bases. The V gene end was trimmed by 6 bases and the J gene end by 1 base; junction bases not matched to a gene: 8. The CDR3 is 15 residues long. Per the germline V gene, CDR1 is SGHNT and CDR2 is YYREEE (reference sequence). Here the CDR3 reads CASTWGGGGTDTQYF. CDR3 DNA sequence: TGTGCCAGCACCTGGGGCGGGGGTGGCACAGATACGCAGTATTTT. Filled out from reference TRBV5-4 and TRBJ2-3, the complete variable domain reads ETGVTQSPTHLIKTRGQQVTLRCSSQSGHNTVSWYQQALGQGPQFIFQYYREEENGRGNFPPRFSGLQFPNYSSELNVNALELDDSALYLCASTWGGGGTDTQYFGPGTRLTVL.

The V gene is TRBV2, the J gene TRBJ1-1, with D hard to call. Germline CDR1 is SNHLY and CDR2 is FYNNEI. The CDR3 contains 11 residues. With 3 bases removed from V and 7 bases from J, the gap between germline ends came to 6 bases. DNA for the CDR3: TGTGCCAGCAGTGAGAGAGGTGAAGCTTTCTTT. Protein: CASSERGEAFF.

The chain recombines TRBV5-6 with TRBJ1-2, with 8 bases identical to TRBD1. The germline gives CDR1 SGHDT, CDR2 YYEEEE. The length of the CDR3 is 14 residues. V was pared by 0 bases and J by 5 bases, with 3 bases of the junction left unmatched. The DNA for the CDR3 is TGTGCCAGCAGCTTGGGCAGGGGGCAATATGGCTACACCTTC. It codes for CASSLGRGQYGYTF. The entire variable domain, with the rest obtained from reference TRBV5-6 and TRBJ1-2, is as follows: DAGVTQSPTHLIKTRGQQVTLRCSPKSGHDTVSWYQQALGQGPQFIFQYYEEEERQRGNFPDRFSGHQFPNYSSELNVNALLLGDSALYLCASSLGRGQYGYTFGSGTRLTVV.

The rearrangement joins TRBV5-4 to TRBJ1-6; 7 bases are a match to TRBD1. V lost 0 bases to trimming and J lost 10 bases; unmatched junction nucleotides: 7. The CDR3 spans 15 residues. Germline V CDR1 and CDR2: SGHNT, YYREEE (reference sequence). This CDR3 reads CASSLGTGVSSPLHF. DNA for the CDR3: TGTGCCAGCAGCTTGGGCACAGGGGTTAGCTCACCCCTCCACTTT. Drawing the rest from reference TRBV5-4 and TRBJ1-6, the complete variable domain is ETGVTQSPTHLIKTRGQQVTLRCSSQSGHNTVSWYQQALGQGPQFIFQYYREEENGRGNFPPRFSGLQFPNYSSELNVNALELDDSALYLCASSLGTGVSSPLHFGNGTRLTVT.

The chain combines TRBV11-2 with TRBJ1-6; TRBD1 aligns across 7 bases. The V gene end was trimmed by 4 bases and the J gene end by 16 bases; junction bases not matched to a gene: 7. Germline V CDR1 and CDR2: SGHAT, FQNNGV. The CDR3 has 12 amino acids. The CDR3 loop is CASSSQGSPLHF. DNA for the CDR3: TGTGCCAGCAGCTCACAGGGGTCCCCACTCCACTTT.

This clone was observed a few times. The chain links TRBV18 to TRBJ2-3; D not resolved. This CDR3 has 13 amino acids. Trimming took 5 bases from V and 4 from J, leaving 10 bases between them. Germline V gene data show CDR1 as KGHSH and CDR2 as LQKENI. CDR3 bases: TGTGCCAGCTCATTCCCACATGCAGATACGCAGTATTTT. This sequence encodes CASSFPHADTQYF.

This chain connects TRBV21-1 to TRBJ2-7; TRBD2 is taken as the D call from the table, unchecked against the DNA. TRBV21-1 is a listed pseudogene. This CDR3 contains 15 residues. Written as DNA, the CDR3 is TGTGCCAGCAGTATGACTAGCGGGGGGGCTTACGAGCAGTACTTC. Translated: CASSMTSGGAYEQYF.

The chain couples TRBV7-2 to TRBJ2-7, with D possibly being TRBD1 (6 bases). V lost 5 bases to trimming and J lost 3 bases, with 8 bases between them. From germline, CDR1 is SGHTA and CDR2 FQGNSA. This CDR3 is built from 12 residues. This chain's CDR3 is CASSRTDYEQYF. CDR3 nucleotides: TGTGCCAGCAGCCGGACAGACTACGAGCAGTACTTC.

The rearrangement joins TRBV5-1 to TRBJ2-3; TRBD1 agrees at 9 bases. The length of the CDR3 is 13 residues. Germline-derived CDR1 and CDR2 are SGHRS and YFSETQ. Losses at the gene ends were 3 bases for V and 6 bases for J; bases not matched to a gene: 2. This CDR3 is CASSSDRGDTQYF. The CDR3 DNA reads as TGCGCCAGCAGCTCAGACAGGGGGGATACGCAGTATTTT.

The chain joins TRBV15 to TRBJ1-5; no clear D gene. Germline V gene data show CDR1 as LNHNV and CDR2 as YYDKDF (reference sequence). This CDR3 comprises 12 residues. The ends were cut back, 1 base at V and 5 bases at J, with 3 bases in the middle. Written as DNA, the CDR3 is TGTGCCACCAGCAGAGCAGATCAGCCCCAGCATTTT. Translation: CATSRADQPQHF.

This clone was detected a few times. This chain links TRBV11-2 with TRBJ2-5, with 12 bases lining up with TRBD2. V lost 5 bases and J lost 1; bases outside the gene matches: 5. Germline CDR1 SGHAT, CDR2 FQNNGV. The CDR3 length is 16 residues. The CDR3 sequence is CASSPQLAGGQETQYF. The CDR3 region has the DNA TGTGCCAGCAGCCCCCAACTAGCGGGGGGCCAAGAGACCCAGTACTTC.

This clone came up a few times. The chain couples TRBV29-1 to TRBJ1-3; no clear D gene. V lost 3 bases and J lost 2, with 8 bases in between. The CDR3 consists of 13 residues. CDR1 is SQVTM and CDR2 is ANQGSEA in the germline V gene. CDR3 bases: TGCAGCGTTGACTCCGGGGCTGGAAACACCATATATTTT. Encoded protein: CSVDSGAGNTIYF.

This clone was recorded a few times. In DNA, the CDR3 is TGTGCCACCAGCACTAACAGGGGGCCCACTGAAGCTTTCTTT. It translates to CATSTNRGPTEAFF. The chain couples TRBV15 to TRBJ1-1, with 9 bases identical to TRBD1. Trimming removed 4 bases from V and 4 bases from J; junction bases left unmatched: 4. The CDR3 totals 14 residues. Germline V gives CDR1 LNHNV, CDR2 YYDKDF (reference sequence).

This chain connects TRBV7-9 to TRBJ2-3; 9 bases map to TRBD1. The CDR3 spans 17 residues. V gave up 2 bases and J gave up 0 bases; unmatched junction bases: 6. Germline CDR1 SEHNR, CDR2 FQNEAQ (reference sequence). This chain's CDR3 is CASSLPIGTGSTDTQYF. Here the CDR3 DNA reads TGTGCCAGCAGCTTACCCATTGGGACAGGGAGCACAGATACGCAGTATTTT.

This clone has only one observation. The V call is TRBV27, the J call TRBJ2-3; D perhaps matches TRBD1 (7 bases). The CDR3 consists of 14 residues. Trimming pared 2 bases from V and 3 bases from J, leaving 9 bases between. The germline V gene encodes CDR1 MNHEY and CDR2 SMNVEV (reference sequence). CDR3: CASSLAGGTDTQYF. CDR3 nucleotide sequence: TGTGCCAGCAGTTTAGCAGGGGGGACAGATACGCAGTATTTT.

This chain connects TRBV5-1 to TRBJ2-7, with 7 bases matching TRBD1. Unmatched junction bases numbered 3, after V lost 3 bases and J lost 0 bases. The germline V gene has CDR1 SGHRS and CDR2 YFSETQ. CDR3 size: 14 residues. The CDR3 loop reads CASSSTGSSYEQYF. The CDR3 nucleotides read TGCGCCAGCAGCTCGACAGGGAGCTCCTACGAGCAGTACTTC.

The chain couples TRBV6-1 to TRBJ2-7, with D possibly matching TRBD1 (6 bases). Per germline, CDR1 MNHNS and CDR2 SASEGT. The CDR3 has 15 amino acids. Trimming took 1 base from V and 2 from J, leaving 12 bases between them. The CDR3 nucleotides are TGTGCCAGCAGTGAAGGATGGGACAAAACCTACGAGCAGTACTTC. Protein: CASSEGWDKTYEQYF.

V is TRBV18 and J is TRBJ1-2; no clear D gene. The V end lost 1 base, the J end lost 4 bases, and 7 bases lay between the germline ends. CDR3 size: 13 residues. Germline CDR1 KGHSH, CDR2 LQKENI. CDR3 DNA sequence: TGTGCCAGCTCACCACAGGGAGGCTATGGCTACACCTTC. It codes for CASSPQGGYGYTF. Full variable domain (missing parts from reference TRBV18 and TRBJ1-2): NAGVMQNPRHLVRRRGQEARLRCSPMKGHSHVYWYRQLPEEGLKFMVYLQKENIIDESGMPKERFSAEFPKEGPSILRIQQVVRGDSAAYFCASSPQGGYGYTFGSGTRLTVV.

The rearrangement joins TRBV19 to TRBJ1-2, with D possibly matching TRBD1 (6 bases). Trimming took 2 bases from V and 4 from J, leaving 8 bases between them. CDR3 size: 13 residues. Germline V gene lookup returns CDR1 LNHDA and CDR2 SQIVND (reference sequence). The DNA of the CDR3 is TGTGCCAGTAGTATAACAGGGACCTATGGCTACACCTTC. Protein product: CASSITGTYGYTF.

The chain is built from TRBV27 and TRBJ2-7; 8 bases match TRBD2. This CDR3 has 15 amino acids. V trimming: 5 bases; J trimming: 4 bases; junction bases outside the gene matches: 10. Germline loops: CDR1 MNHEY, CDR2 SMNVEV (reference sequence). The CDR3 spells CASSIRAGGPYEQYF. CDR3 nucleotides: TGTGCCAGCAGTATTAGGGCGGGGGGCCCTTACGAGCAGTACTTC.